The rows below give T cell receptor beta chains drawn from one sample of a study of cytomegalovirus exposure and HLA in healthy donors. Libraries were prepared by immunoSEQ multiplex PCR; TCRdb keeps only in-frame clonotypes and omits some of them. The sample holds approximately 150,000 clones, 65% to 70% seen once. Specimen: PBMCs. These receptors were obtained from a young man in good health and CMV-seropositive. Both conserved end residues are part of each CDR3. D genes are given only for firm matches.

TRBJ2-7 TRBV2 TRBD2 CASVSGTSGTYEQYF
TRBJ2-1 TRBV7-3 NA CASSPKTGGEQFF
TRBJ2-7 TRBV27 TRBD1 CASSSYLTGTGTEQYF
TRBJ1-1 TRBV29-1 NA CSVDTDGGYTEAFF
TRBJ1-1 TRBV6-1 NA CASSESGTEAFF
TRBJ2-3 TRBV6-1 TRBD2 CASSGPGLGTDTQYF
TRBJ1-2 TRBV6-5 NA CASSYSSGRGGYTF
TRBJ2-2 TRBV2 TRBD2 CASSESGLAGGPNTGELFF
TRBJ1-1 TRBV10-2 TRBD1 CASSPTRQGMNTEAFF
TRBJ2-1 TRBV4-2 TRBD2 CASSQEGPGLLSYNEQFF
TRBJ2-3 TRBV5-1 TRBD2 CASSSGLGWGTQYF
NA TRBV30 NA CAWSGLGEQYF
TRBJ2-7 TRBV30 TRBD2 CAWSGLARYEQYF
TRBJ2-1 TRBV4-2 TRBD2 CASSQELAGGHEQFF
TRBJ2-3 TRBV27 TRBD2 CASSHRLAGDGGADTQYF
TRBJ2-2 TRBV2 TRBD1 CASRQGGGELFF
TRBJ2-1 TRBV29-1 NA CSVVVRGINKNEQFF
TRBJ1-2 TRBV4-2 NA CASSSEAGYKTF
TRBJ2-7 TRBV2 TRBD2 CASSFSGRYEQYF
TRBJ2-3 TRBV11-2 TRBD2 CASSWRSSGTTDTQYF
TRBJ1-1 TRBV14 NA CASSQAGTEAFF
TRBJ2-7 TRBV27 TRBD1 CASRTSGTGFSEQYF
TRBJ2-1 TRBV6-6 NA CASSLSNGYNEQFF
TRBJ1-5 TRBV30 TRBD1 CAWKTTGSNQPQHF
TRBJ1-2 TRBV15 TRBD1 CATSTRKTGVIFGYTF
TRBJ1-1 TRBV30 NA CAWSVLPPSREQAFF
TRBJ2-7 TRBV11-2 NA CASSLSNSYSYEQYF
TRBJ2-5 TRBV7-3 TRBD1 CASSRQGAGQETQYF
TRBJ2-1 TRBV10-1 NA CASSVTRFSNEQFF
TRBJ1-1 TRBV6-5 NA CASSRVLMDTEAFF
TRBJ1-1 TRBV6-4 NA CASKVEADTEAFF
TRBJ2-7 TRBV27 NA CATGRPQSAAGRYEQYF
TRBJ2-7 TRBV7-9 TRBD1 CASSAGQAFYF
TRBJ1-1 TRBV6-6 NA CASGTGPCEAFF
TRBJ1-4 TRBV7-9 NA CASSPPTVATNEKLFF
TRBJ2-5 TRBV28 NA CASRSVAAARETQYF
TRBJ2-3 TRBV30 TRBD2 CAWSKGLPTDTQYF
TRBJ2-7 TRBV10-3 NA CAIGESSYEQYF
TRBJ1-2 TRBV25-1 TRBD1 CASSDPVPGTGYGYTF
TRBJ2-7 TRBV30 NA CAWMRMSSSYEQYF
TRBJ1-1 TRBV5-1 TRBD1 CASSAQGQSTEAFF
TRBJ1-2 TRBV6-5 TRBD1 CASSSRDSWTYGYTF
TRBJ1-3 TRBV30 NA CASEEVSGNTIYF
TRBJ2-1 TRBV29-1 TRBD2 CSVVASGYNEQFF